Following are 5 T cell receptor beta chains from one sample sequenced in a study of cytomegalovirus exposure and HLA in healthy donors. The PCR ran on 60 Vbeta and 13 Jbeta primers. Some clones are missing from TCRdb's copy, which holds only in-frame ones; the method was immunoSEQ multiplex PCR. The table has under 200,000 clones, approximately 70% seen once. Material for sequencing was PBMCs. These receptors were collected from a young woman in good health and CMV-seronegative.

This rearrangement joins TRBV7-9 to TRBJ2-7, with D possibly being TRBD1 (6 bases). The CDR3 length is 14 residues. Trimming pared 5 bases from V and 3 bases from J, leaving 14 bases between. Germline V lookup: CDR1 SEHNR, CDR2 FQNEAQ (reference sequence). DNA for the CDR3: TGTGCCAGCAGCGGCAGGGGACCCCTCTACGAGCAGTACTTC. Amino acid sequence: CASSGRGPLYEQYF.

J is TRBJ2-1 and V is TRBV10-2, with TRBD2 matching 11 bases. This CDR3 contains 17 residues. The V gene's germline CDR1 is WSHSY and CDR2 SAAADI. Trimming cost V 6 bases and J 7 bases; bases outside gene matches: 14. For the CDR3, the DNA is TGCGCCAGCAGAGATACCGGGACTAGCGGACGGGAAAATGAGCAGTTCTTC. It translates to CASRDTGTSGRENEQFF.

The chain joins TRBV11-2 to TRBJ1-3; D is perhaps TRBD1 (5 bases). Trimming pared 5 bases from V and 8 bases from J, leaving 10 bases between. The germline V gene encodes CDR1 SGHAT and CDR2 FQNNGV. There are 12 residues in the CDR3. CDR3 sequence: CASSAGPDTIYF. The CDR3 region has the DNA TGTGCCAGCAGCGCGGGACCCGACACCATATATTTT.

This clone has just one count. This chain joins TRBV29-1 and TRBJ2-5, with D possibly being TRBD2 (5 bases). CDR1 is SQVTM and CDR2 is ANQGSEA in the germline V gene. Trimming stripped 5 bases from V and 5 bases from J, with 18 bases between. The CDR3 length is 14 residues. The CDR3 bases are TGCAGCGTTCGGTCGTCGAGCGGATCGGAGACCCAGTACTTC. Its translation is CSVRSSSGSETQYF.

The chain is built from TRBV2 and TRBJ1-1; 9 bases map to TRBD1. The CDR3 loop spans 13 amino acids. Losses at the gene ends were 9 bases for V and 6 bases for J; bases not matched to a gene: 8. Germline loops: CDR1 SNHLY, CDR2 FYNNEI. This chain's CDR3 is CASSRDREPEAFF. The CDR3 region has the DNA TGTGCCAGTTCCCGGGACAGGGAACCTGAAGCTTTCTTT.